This paragraph covers one T cell receptor beta chain sequence. Its cognate antigen is unknown. This sample includes further DNA sequences coding for the same CDR3. The data originate from a study of cytomegalovirus exposure and HLA in healthy donors. General study findings and limits: Presence/absence analyses assumed roughly uniform sequencing depth across donors, which may not hold. Rare sequences made up most TCRs, while some public TCRs were found in many donors. Association of a missense DCLRE1C variant with TCR beta V- and J-gene trimming was reported in a later analysis. A later analysis linked 15,000 to 20,000 TCR beta sequences to HLA alleles at 0.05 false discovery rate.

The length of the CDR3 is 12 residues. V was cut by 3 bases and J by 4 bases, with 7 bases left in between. Germline values: CDR1 MDHEN, CDR2 SYDVKM. Use of 60 Vbeta and 13 Jbeta primers characterized the PCR. This table comes from immunoSEQ multiplex PCR, and its TCRdb copy is limited to in-frame clones, with some not included. This sample has roughly 100,000 clones; about four fifths occur once, and the top ten carry under 4.5%. Material for sequencing was PBMCs. V gene TRBV28 combines with J gene TRBJ2-7; perhaps TRBD2 as D (5 bases). The TCR sequence derives from a female donor in good health and CMV-seropositive. The CDR3 loop is CASSLSGYEQYF. For the CDR3, the DNA is TGTGCCAGCAGTTTGAGCGGATACGAGCAGTACTTC.